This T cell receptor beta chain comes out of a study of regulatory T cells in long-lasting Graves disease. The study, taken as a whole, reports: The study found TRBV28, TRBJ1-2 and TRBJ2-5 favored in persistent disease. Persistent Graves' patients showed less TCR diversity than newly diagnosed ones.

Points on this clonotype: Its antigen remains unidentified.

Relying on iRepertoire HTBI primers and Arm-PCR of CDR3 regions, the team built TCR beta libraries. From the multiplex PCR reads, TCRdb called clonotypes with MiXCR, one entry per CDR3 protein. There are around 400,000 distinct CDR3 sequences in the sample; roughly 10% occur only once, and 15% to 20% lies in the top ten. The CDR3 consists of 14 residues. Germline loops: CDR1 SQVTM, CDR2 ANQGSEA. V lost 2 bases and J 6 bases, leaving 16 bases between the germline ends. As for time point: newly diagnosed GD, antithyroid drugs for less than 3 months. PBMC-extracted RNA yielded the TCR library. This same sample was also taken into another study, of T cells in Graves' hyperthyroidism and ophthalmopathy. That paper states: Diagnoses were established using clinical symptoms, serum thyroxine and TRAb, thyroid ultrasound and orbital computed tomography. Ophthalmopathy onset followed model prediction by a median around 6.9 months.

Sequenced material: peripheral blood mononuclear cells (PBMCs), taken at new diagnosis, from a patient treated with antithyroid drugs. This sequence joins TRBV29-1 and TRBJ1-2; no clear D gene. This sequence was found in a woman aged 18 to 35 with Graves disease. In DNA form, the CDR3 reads TGCAGCGTTGAACCATCAGTGAGGGATGATGGCTACACCTTC. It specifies CSVEPSVRDDGYTF. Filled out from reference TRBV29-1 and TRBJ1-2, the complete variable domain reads SAVISQKPSRDICQRGTSLTIQCQVDSQVTMMFWYRQQPGQSLTLIATANQGSEATYESGFVIDKFPISRPNLTFSTLTVSNMSPEDSSIYLCSVEPSVRDDGYTFGSGTRLTVV.